Following are 7 T cell receptor beta chains from one sample sequenced in a study of cytomegalovirus exposure and HLA in healthy donors. Amplification used 60 Vbeta primers and 13 Jbeta primers. Using immunoSEQ multiplex PCR, the repertoire was profiled, and TCRdb retains in-frame clones only, with some absent. The profile covers about 94,000 clones, with 7.6% appearing a single time and about 2% taken by the ten largest. The material sequenced was PBMCs. The receptors were sampled from a man between 50 and 59 years old in good health and CMV-seronegative.

This clone was seen more than once but under ten times. This chain joins TRBV28 and TRBJ2-7, with D maybe TRBD2 (5 bases). Trimming stripped 7 bases from V and 1 base from J, with 20 bases between. CDR3 length: 16 residues. CDR1 and CDR2 (germline): MDHEN, SYDVKM. This chain's CDR3 is CASKRAGRPNSYEQYF. The CDR3 region has the DNA TGTGCCAGCAAGAGGGCGGGCAGACCCAATTCCTACGAGCAGTACTTC.

This clone has only a few counts. The chain has TRBV7-6 and TRBJ2-3, with D possibly matching TRBD1 (6 bases). Germline V CDR1 and CDR2: SGHVS, FNYEAQ. Trimming took 5 bases from V and 5 from J, leaving 11 bases between them. The CDR3 runs to 13 residues. DNA for the CDR3: TGTGCCAGCAGCCCAACAGGGTTAGATACGCAGTATTTT. Translating it yields CASSPTGLDTQYF.

The V and J genes are TRBV9 and TRBJ2-1, with 9 bases fitting TRBD1. After removal of 0 bases from V and 3 bases from J, the junction contained 4 bases not matched to a gene. Per the germline V gene, CDR1 is SGDLS and CDR2 is YYNGEE. The CDR3 runs 16 residues. The chain's CDR3 is CASSVDGTGRYNEQFF. The DNA of the CDR3 is TGTGCCAGCAGCGTAGACGGGACAGGGCGCTACAATGAGCAGTTCTTC.

The chain combines TRBV7-2 with TRBJ2-6, with a possible D match to TRBD2 (7 bases). V was clipped by 7 bases and J by 0 bases, with 13 bases between them. This CDR3 spans 16 amino acids. CDR1 SGHTA and CDR2 FQGNSA come from the germline V gene. CDR3 protein: CASNPGGLSGANVLTF. As DNA, the CDR3 is TGTGCCAGCAACCCCGGGGGGCTCTCTGGGGCCAACGTCCTGACTTTC.

The chain couples TRBV11-2 to TRBJ2-7; D unclear. This CDR3 spans 15 amino acids. CDR1 is SGHAT, CDR2 FQNNGV, per germline. Trimming removed 5 bases at V and 4 bases at J, with 18 bases between. The CDR3 loop reads CASSRDPRPQYEQYF. In DNA form, the CDR3 reads TGTGCCAGCAGCCGCGACCCCCGCCCACAGTACGAGCAGTACTTC.

This clone was counted a few times. This chain connects TRBV19 to TRBJ2-6; 11 bases align to TRBD1. Germline CDR1 reads LNHDA; CDR2 reads SQIVND (reference sequence). This CDR3 has 16 residues. J was trimmed by 2 bases and V by 10 bases; bases with no gene match: 7. In DNA form, the CDR3 reads TGTGCCATATCCGGGACAGGGGGAACTGGGGCCAACGTCCTGACTTTC. Translating gives CAISGTGGTGANVLTF.

The genes are TRBV5-4 and TRBJ1-2, with D perhaps matching TRBD1 (6 bases). This CDR3 spans 17 amino acids. V gave up 4 bases and J gave up 8 bases, with 27 bases separating them. Germline V gene sequence: CDR1 SGHNT, CDR2 YYREEE (reference sequence). DNA of the CDR3: TGTGCCAGCAGCCAGGGACATAGGGCTAGTCGGGAAGGAGGCTACACCTTC. It specifies CASSQGHRASREGGYTF.